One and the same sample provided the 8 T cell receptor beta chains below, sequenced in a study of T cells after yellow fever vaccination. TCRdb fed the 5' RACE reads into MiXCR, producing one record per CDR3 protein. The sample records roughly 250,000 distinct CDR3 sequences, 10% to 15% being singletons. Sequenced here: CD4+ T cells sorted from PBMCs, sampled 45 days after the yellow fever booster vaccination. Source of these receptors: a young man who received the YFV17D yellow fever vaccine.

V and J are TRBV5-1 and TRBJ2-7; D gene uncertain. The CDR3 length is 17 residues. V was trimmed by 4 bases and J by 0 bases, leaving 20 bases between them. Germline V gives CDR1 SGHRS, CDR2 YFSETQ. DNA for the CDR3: TGCGCCAGCAGCCTTCCCCCTCGCGATCCGTCCTCCTACGAGCAGTACTTC. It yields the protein CASSLPPRDPSSYEQYF.

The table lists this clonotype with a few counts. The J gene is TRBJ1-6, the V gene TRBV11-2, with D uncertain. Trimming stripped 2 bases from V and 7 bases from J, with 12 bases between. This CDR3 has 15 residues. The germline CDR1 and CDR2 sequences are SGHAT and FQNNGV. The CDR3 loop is CASSLSPGGNSPLHF. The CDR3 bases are TGTGCCAGCAGCTTATCCCCAGGAGGGAATTCACCCCTCCACTTT.

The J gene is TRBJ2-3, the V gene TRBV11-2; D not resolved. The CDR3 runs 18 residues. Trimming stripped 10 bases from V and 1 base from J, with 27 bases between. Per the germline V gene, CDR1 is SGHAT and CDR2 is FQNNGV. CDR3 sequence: CAISSALETKKGTDTQYF. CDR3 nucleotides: TGTGCCATCAGTTCCGCTCTGGAGACAAAGAAAGGCACAGATACGCAGTATTTT.

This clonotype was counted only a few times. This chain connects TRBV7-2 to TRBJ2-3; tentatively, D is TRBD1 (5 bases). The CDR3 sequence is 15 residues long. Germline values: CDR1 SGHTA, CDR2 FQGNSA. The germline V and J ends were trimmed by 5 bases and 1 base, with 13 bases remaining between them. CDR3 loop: CASSQQGPGTDTQYF. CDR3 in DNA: TGTGCCAGCAGCCAGCAGGGTCCCGGCACAGATACGCAGTATTTT.

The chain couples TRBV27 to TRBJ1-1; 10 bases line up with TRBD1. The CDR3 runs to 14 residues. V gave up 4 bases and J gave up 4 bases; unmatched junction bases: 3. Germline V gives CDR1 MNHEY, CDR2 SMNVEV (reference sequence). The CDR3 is CASSSGTGVTEAFF. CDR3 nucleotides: TGTGCCAGCAGTTCGGGGACAGGGGTCACTGAAGCTTTCTTT.

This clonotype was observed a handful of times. As DNA, the CDR3 is TGCGCCAGCAGCCTGAAAGCGGGAGTTGAGCAGTTCTTC. It translates to CASSLKAGVEQFF. The chain links TRBV5-1 to TRBJ2-1; 8 bases align to TRBD2. In germline, CDR1 is SGHRS, CDR2 YFSETQ. V was pared by 4 bases and J by 9 bases, with 6 bases of the junction left unmatched. The CDR3 is made up of 13 amino acids.

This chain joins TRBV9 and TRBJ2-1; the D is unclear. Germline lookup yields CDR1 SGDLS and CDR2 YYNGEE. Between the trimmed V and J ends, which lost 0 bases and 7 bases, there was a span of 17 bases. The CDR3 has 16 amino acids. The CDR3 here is CASSVEGWDSENEQFF. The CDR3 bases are TGTGCCAGCAGCGTAGAAGGTTGGGATTCCGAGAATGAGCAGTTCTTC.

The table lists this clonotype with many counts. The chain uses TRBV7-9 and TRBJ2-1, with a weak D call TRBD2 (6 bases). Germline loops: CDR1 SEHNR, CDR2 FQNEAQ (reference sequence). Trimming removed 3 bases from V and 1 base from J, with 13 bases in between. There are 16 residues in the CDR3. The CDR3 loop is CASSFYGTLSYNEQFF. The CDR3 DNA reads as TGTGCCAGCAGCTTTTACGGGACTCTATCCTACAATGAGCAGTTCTTC.